This entry lists 2 T cell receptor beta chains sequenced from one sample in a study of human T cells and chemical hapten exposure. TCRdb re-analysed the RACE reads in MiXCR, keeping a single row per CDR3 protein. Seen here are 190,000 or so distinct CDR3 sequences, around 30% observed once, and the top ten hold just under 3%. Time point here: pre-sensitization, week 0. Treatment here: therapeutic diphenylcyclopropenone sensitization with weekly scalp DPC. The specimen was whole blood, collected in connection with sensitization to the hapten diphenylcyclopropenone (DPC). All receptors derive from a woman younger than 45 with alopecia areata. Some clones in this sample may be carry-over from other donors' samples.

This clonotype was picked up a small number of times. CDR3 DNA: TGTGCCAGCAGCTCCTCAACTAGAGAGCAGTACTTC. Amino acids: CASSSSTREQYF. The rearrangement uses TRBV7-2 and TRBJ2-7, with TRBD2 as a possible D gene (5 bases). V lost 4 bases to trimming and J lost 7 bases, with 11 bases between them. The CDR3 has 12 residues. Germline loops: CDR1 SGHTA, CDR2 FQGNSA.

The CDR3 DNA follows: TGCGCCAGCAGCCAAAATTTGGAATTTTCACCCCTCCACTTT. Encoded protein: CASSQNLEFSPLHF. The V gene is TRBV4-3, the J gene TRBJ1-6; D is unresolved. This CDR3 is built from 14 residues. V was clipped by 2 bases and J by 9 bases, with 11 bases between them. Germline V gene data show CDR1 as LGHNA and CDR2 as YSLEER.